The entry that follows covers one T cell receptor beta chain sequence. Antigen specificity is unknown. Measured with immunoSEQ multiplex PCR; TCRdb has only the in-frame clones, and not every one. The sample has approximately 5,800 clones; 78% are singletons. Germline CDR1 reads MGHDK; CDR2 reads SYGVNS. Unmatched junction bases numbered 12, after V lost 3 bases and J lost 8 bases. CDR3 length: 15 amino acids. This entry belongs to a study of T cell clonotyping in hematopoietic cell transplantation. Study-level findings and limits: After transplant, recipient diversity fell while pathologically expanded clonotypes grew through day 180.

The material sequenced was peripheral blood mononuclear cells, taken 30 days after allogeneic stem cell transplant. This clonotype was obtained from a male patient over 55 who had an allogeneic stem cell transplant from an unrelated donor, so the T cells may come from the graft donor. Some clones in this sample may be carry-over from other donors' samples. The chain employs TRBV25-1 and TRBJ1-2; 7 nucleotides agree with TRBD1. The CDR3 here is CASSEWGTDQAGYTF. The CDR3 region has the DNA TGTGCCAGCAGTGAGTGGGGGACAGACCAAGCGGGCTACACCTTC.